Shown below are 21 T cell receptor beta chains from a single sample sequenced in a study of T cell responses to AZD1222 COVID-19 vaccine. Only in-frame clones appear in the TCRdb table, and some are missing; sequencing was by immunoSEQ multiplex PCR. The sample includes about 180,000 clones, around 90% of them seen just once. Here the sequenced sample was peripheral blood, taken on day 0 of AZD1222 vaccination. These receptors all come from an adult in good health.

V is TRBV2 and J is TRBJ2-3, with 8 positions matching TRBD1. Germline CDR1 reads SNHLY; CDR2 reads FYNNEI. After removal of 5 bases from V and 0 bases from J, the junction contained 7 bases not matched to a gene. The CDR3 runs 16 residues. CDR3 sequence reads: CASSFQGAGSTDTQYF. CDR3 nucleotides: TGTGCCAGCAGTTTTCAGGGGGCGGGCAGCACAGATACGCAGTATTTT.

The chain carries TRBV18 and TRBJ1-5; no clear D. Trimming stripped 3 bases from V and 3 bases from J, with 12 bases between. Germline V CDR1 and CDR2: KGHSH, LQKENI. The CDR3 is 15 residues long. The CDR3 DNA reads TGTGCCAGCTCACCGACCCCCGGTTCCAATCAGCCCCAGCATTTT. Translation: CASSPTPGSNQPQHF.

The genes are TRBV15 and TRBJ2-7; the match to TRBD1 covers 10 bases. The CDR3 sequence is 15 residues long. V lost 3 bases and J lost 5; bases outside the gene matches: 7. Per germline, CDR1 LNHNV and CDR2 YYDKDF (reference sequence). CDR3 bases: TGTGCCACCAGCAGTGGACAGGGGGATATCGACGAGCAGTACTTC. Amino acid sequence: CATSSGQGDIDEQYF.

This sequence joins TRBV3-1 (or the pseudogene TRBV3-2) and TRBJ2-5; TRBD2 matches 14 bases. The germline V gene has CDR1 LGHDT and CDR2 YNNKEL (reference sequence). V shed 1 base and J 7 bases; nucleotides not matched to a gene: 2. The CDR3 is 15 amino acids. The CDR3 is CASSQGGLAGVTQYF. The CDR3 nucleotides read TGTGCCAGCAGCCAAGGGGGACTAGCGGGAGTGACCCAGTACTTC.

Comment on this clone: The junction shows a germline mismatch at one end, possibly a read error. DNA for the CDR3: TGCGCCAGCCGCTTGCCGGCTAGCGGGATTGTGGATGAGCAGTTCTTC. It is translated as CASRLPASGIVDEQFF. The rearrangement links TRBV5-1 to TRBJ2-1; 9 positions agree with TRBD2. Germline values: CDR1 SGHRS, CDR2 YFSETQ. This CDR3 spans 16 amino acids. The complete variable domain, with remaining parts taken from reference TRBV5-1 and TRBJ2-1, reads KAGVTQTPRYLIKTRGQQVTLSCSPISGHRSVSWYQQTPGQGLQFLFEYFSETQRNKGNFPGRFSGRQFSNSRSEMNVSTLELGDSALYLCASRLPASGIVDEQFFGPGTRLTVL.

This chain connects TRBV6-5 to TRBJ2-1, with D possibly TRBD2 on 6 matching bases. This CDR3 has 16 amino acids. From germline, CDR1 is MNHEY and CDR2 SVGAGI. Deletions cut 4 bases from V and 8 bases from J, with 21 bases between. CDR3 residues: CASSFVPELGGDEQFF. The CDR3 coding sequence is TGTGCCAGCAGTTTCGTCCCCGAGTTAGGAGGGGATGAGCAGTTCTTC.

The V and J genes are TRBV9 and TRBJ2-7, with 8 bases matching TRBD1. In germline, CDR1 is SGDLS, CDR2 YYNGEE. CDR3 length: 15 amino acids. With 2 bases clipped from V and 0 bases from J, the junction kept 4 bases outside the gene matches. The CDR3 DNA reads as TGTGCCAGCAGCGTCGACGGGACAGGCTCCTACGAGCAGTACTTC. Its protein is CASSVDGTGSYEQYF. The complete variable domain, with remaining parts taken from reference TRBV9 and TRBJ2-7, reads DSGVTQTPKHLITATGQRVTLRCSPRSGDLSVYWYQQSLDQGLQFLIQYYNGEERAKGNILERFSAQQFPDLHSELNLSSLELGDSALYFCASSVDGTGSYEQYFGPGTRLTVT.

J is TRBJ2-5 and V is TRBV19, with D tentatively TRBD1 or TRBD2 (5 bases each). The CDR3 is 15 residues long. The V gene lost 1 base and the J gene lost 4 bases, with 13 bases spanning the gap. In germline, CDR1 is LNHDA, CDR2 SQIVND (reference sequence). CDR3 amino acids: CASSIGMRGTETQYF. Here the CDR3 DNA reads TGTGCCAGTAGTATAGGGATGAGAGGGACAGAGACCCAGTACTTC.

This clone was counted a few times. DNA of the CDR3: TGTGCCAGCAGGGGGACCTATGGCTACACCTTC. Translation: CASRGTYGYTF. The chain links TRBV5-4 to TRBJ1-2; tentative D call: TRBD1 (5 bases). Germline values: CDR1 SGHNT, CDR2 YYREEE (reference sequence). The CDR3 has 11 residues. Trimming left V 5 bases short and J 4 bases short, with 6 bases between.

V is TRBV30 and J is TRBJ1-3; 8 nucleotides agree with TRBD1. V shed 2 bases and J 4 bases; nucleotides not matched to a gene: 4. In germline, CDR1 is GTSNPN, CDR2 SVGIG (reference sequence). The CDR3 has 14 residues. CDR3 sequence reads: CAWSLRGPGNTIYF. In nucleotides, the CDR3 is TGTGCCTGGAGTCTCAGGGGGCCCGGAAACACCATATATTTT.

The chain joins TRBV5-6 to TRBJ2-7, with TRBD2 matching over 7 bases. The length of the CDR3 is 14 residues. The ends lost 8 bases at V and 6 bases at J; junction bases unmatched: 14. The germline V gene has CDR1 SGHDT and CDR2 YYEEEE. DNA for the CDR3: TGTGCCAGTAACCACTACGGGGGGTCCGTCGAGCAGTACTTC. As protein: CASNHYGGSVEQYF. The complete variable domain, with remaining parts taken from reference TRBV5-6 and TRBJ2-7, reads DAGVTQSPTHLIKTRGQQVTLRCSPKSGHDTVSWYQQALGQGPQFIFQYYEEEERQRGNFPDRFSGHQFPNYSSELNVNALLLGDSALYLCASNHYGGSVEQYFGPGTRLTVT.

The chain joins TRBV6-6 to TRBJ1-2; D is undetermined. Trimming removed 2 bases from V and 2 bases from J, with 9 bases in between. The CDR3 loop spans 14 amino acids. Per germline, CDR1 MNHNY and CDR2 SVGAGI (reference sequence). The CDR3 is CASSYTDGNYGYTF. Here the CDR3 DNA reads TGTGCCAGCAGTTACACAGACGGGAACTATGGCTACACCTTC.

This chain links TRBV19 with TRBJ1-2; the D gene is possibly TRBD1 (5 bases). This CDR3 has 11 residues. Germline CDR1 and CDR2: LNHDA and SQIVND (reference sequence). Trimming took off 4 bases at V and 6 bases at J, with 6 bases between the two ends. DNA of the CDR3: TGTGCCAGTAGTACGGGGCATGGCTACACCTTC. Amino acid sequence: CASSTGHGYTF.

The table lists this clone with a count of one. The chain recombines TRBV2 with TRBJ2-7; D assignment may be TRBD1 or TRBD2 (6 bases each). Germline V gene lookup returns CDR1 SNHLY and CDR2 FYNNEI. V was pared by 4 bases and J by 5 bases, with 21 bases between. This CDR3 contains 16 residues. CDR3 sequence reads: CASSGPGASLGNEQYF. The CDR3 DNA is TGTGCCAGCAGTGGCCCGGGGGCTAGCCTGGGCAACGAGCAGTACTTC.

This clone showed up just once. Here the CDR3 DNA reads TGCGCCAGCAGCCCCCCGGGTCCCACAGATACGCAGTATTTT. Its protein is CASSPPGPTDTQYF. J is TRBJ2-3 and V is TRBV5-1; D gene uncertain. The CDR3 is 14 residues long. Trimming took 4 bases from V and 2 from J, leaving 11 bases between them. Germline-derived CDR1 and CDR2 are SGHRS and YFSETQ.

This clone was detected only once. The chain uses TRBV30 and TRBJ2-6; the D gene is possibly TRBD2 (6 bases). The CDR3 extends over 16 amino acids. The germline V gene has CDR1 GTSNPN and CDR2 SVGIG (reference sequence). Trimming pared 1 base from V and 2 bases from J, leaving 12 bases between. The CDR3 region has the DNA TGTGCCTGGAGTGCACCCTGGGAGGCTGGGGCCAACGTCCTGACTTTC. Residues: CAWSAPWEAGANVLTF.

This chain connects TRBV4-2 to TRBJ2-3; 8 bases align to TRBD2. Germline loops: CDR1 LGHNA, CDR2 YNFKEQ. With 4 bases clipped from V and 6 bases from J, the junction kept 6 bases outside the gene matches. The CDR3 runs 14 residues. The CDR3 loop is CASSRDSGTDTQYF. CDR3 nucleotides: TGTGCCAGCAGCCGGGATAGCGGGACGGATACGCAGTATTTT.

The chain uses TRBV4-2 and TRBJ1-1, with TRBD1 matching 7 bases. The ends lost 1 base at V and 4 bases at J; junction bases unmatched: 9. This CDR3 is 16 amino acids long. CDR1 is LGHNA and CDR2 is YNFKEQ in the germline V gene. CDR3 nucleotides: TGTGCCAGCAGCCAAGGTTCGACAGGGTCTTTCACTGAAGCTTTCTTT. This gives the protein CASSQGSTGSFTEAFF.

The rearrangement links TRBV5-1 to TRBJ1-1; a weak D match, TRBD1 (6 bases). V was shortened by 4 bases and J by 8 bases, with 21 bases between the two germline ends. This CDR3 is built from 15 residues. CDR1 and CDR2 from the germline V gene are SGHRS and YFSETQ. This chain's CDR3 is CASSAGTREGTEAFF. Written as DNA, the CDR3 is TGCGCCAGCAGCGCCGGGACACGGGAAGGGACGGAAGCTTTCTTT. The full variable domain, completed using reference TRBV5-1 and TRBJ1-1, is KAGVTQTPRYLIKTRGQQVTLSCSPISGHRSVSWYQQTPGQGLQFLFEYFSETQRNKGNFPGRFSGRQFSNSRSEMNVSTLELGDSALYLCASSAGTREGTEAFFGQGTRLTVV.

This chain uses TRBV5-1 with TRBJ2-7, with TRBD2 matching 14 bases. The junction had 6 bases not matched to a gene; V was cut back by 4 bases and J by 3 bases. The CDR3 length is 16 residues. Germline CDR1 is SGHRS and CDR2 is YFSETQ. The CDR3 loop reads CASSGAGTSGSYEQYF. The CDR3 nucleotides read TGCGCCAGCAGCGGGGCCGGGACTAGCGGGAGCTACGAGCAGTACTTC.

The chain recombines TRBV12-5 with TRBJ2-2; the D call may be TRBD1 or TRBD2 (6 bases each). Trimming took off 6 bases at V and 5 bases at J, with 13 bases between the two ends. This CDR3 spans 14 amino acids. Germline lookup yields CDR1 LGHNT and CDR2 FRNRAP. The CDR3: CASGLRGRTGELFF. CDR3 coding DNA: TGTGCTAGTGGCCTACGGGGGCGGACCGGGGAGCTGTTTTTT.